This section outlines one T cell receptor (beta chain) sequence together with its context. No antigen is known for it. These data come from a study of cytomegalovirus exposure and HLA in healthy donors. General study points: Reportedly, diagnosis of cytomegalovirus status by the classifier showed high specificity and sensitivity. Under in vitro conditions, a few CMV-associated chains were confirmed as specific for CMV antigens.

Per germline, CDR1 SSHAT and CDR2 FNYEAQ (reference sequence). With 1 base removed from V and 6 bases from J, the gap between germline ends came to 12 bases. The CDR3 consists of 15 residues. Profiled with immunoSEQ multiplex PCR; TCRdb holds only in-frame clones, not every one. The sample holds 150,000 to 200,000 clones, 86% seen once. This chain links TRBV7-7 with TRBJ2-2, with D unresolved. Sequencing used PBMCs. The sequence derives from a woman younger than 30 in good health and CMV-seronegative. CDR3 sequence (DNA): TGTGCCAGCAGCTTAGTCGAGAATGGAGCCGGGGAGCTGTTTTTT. Its translation: CASSLVENGAGELFF.